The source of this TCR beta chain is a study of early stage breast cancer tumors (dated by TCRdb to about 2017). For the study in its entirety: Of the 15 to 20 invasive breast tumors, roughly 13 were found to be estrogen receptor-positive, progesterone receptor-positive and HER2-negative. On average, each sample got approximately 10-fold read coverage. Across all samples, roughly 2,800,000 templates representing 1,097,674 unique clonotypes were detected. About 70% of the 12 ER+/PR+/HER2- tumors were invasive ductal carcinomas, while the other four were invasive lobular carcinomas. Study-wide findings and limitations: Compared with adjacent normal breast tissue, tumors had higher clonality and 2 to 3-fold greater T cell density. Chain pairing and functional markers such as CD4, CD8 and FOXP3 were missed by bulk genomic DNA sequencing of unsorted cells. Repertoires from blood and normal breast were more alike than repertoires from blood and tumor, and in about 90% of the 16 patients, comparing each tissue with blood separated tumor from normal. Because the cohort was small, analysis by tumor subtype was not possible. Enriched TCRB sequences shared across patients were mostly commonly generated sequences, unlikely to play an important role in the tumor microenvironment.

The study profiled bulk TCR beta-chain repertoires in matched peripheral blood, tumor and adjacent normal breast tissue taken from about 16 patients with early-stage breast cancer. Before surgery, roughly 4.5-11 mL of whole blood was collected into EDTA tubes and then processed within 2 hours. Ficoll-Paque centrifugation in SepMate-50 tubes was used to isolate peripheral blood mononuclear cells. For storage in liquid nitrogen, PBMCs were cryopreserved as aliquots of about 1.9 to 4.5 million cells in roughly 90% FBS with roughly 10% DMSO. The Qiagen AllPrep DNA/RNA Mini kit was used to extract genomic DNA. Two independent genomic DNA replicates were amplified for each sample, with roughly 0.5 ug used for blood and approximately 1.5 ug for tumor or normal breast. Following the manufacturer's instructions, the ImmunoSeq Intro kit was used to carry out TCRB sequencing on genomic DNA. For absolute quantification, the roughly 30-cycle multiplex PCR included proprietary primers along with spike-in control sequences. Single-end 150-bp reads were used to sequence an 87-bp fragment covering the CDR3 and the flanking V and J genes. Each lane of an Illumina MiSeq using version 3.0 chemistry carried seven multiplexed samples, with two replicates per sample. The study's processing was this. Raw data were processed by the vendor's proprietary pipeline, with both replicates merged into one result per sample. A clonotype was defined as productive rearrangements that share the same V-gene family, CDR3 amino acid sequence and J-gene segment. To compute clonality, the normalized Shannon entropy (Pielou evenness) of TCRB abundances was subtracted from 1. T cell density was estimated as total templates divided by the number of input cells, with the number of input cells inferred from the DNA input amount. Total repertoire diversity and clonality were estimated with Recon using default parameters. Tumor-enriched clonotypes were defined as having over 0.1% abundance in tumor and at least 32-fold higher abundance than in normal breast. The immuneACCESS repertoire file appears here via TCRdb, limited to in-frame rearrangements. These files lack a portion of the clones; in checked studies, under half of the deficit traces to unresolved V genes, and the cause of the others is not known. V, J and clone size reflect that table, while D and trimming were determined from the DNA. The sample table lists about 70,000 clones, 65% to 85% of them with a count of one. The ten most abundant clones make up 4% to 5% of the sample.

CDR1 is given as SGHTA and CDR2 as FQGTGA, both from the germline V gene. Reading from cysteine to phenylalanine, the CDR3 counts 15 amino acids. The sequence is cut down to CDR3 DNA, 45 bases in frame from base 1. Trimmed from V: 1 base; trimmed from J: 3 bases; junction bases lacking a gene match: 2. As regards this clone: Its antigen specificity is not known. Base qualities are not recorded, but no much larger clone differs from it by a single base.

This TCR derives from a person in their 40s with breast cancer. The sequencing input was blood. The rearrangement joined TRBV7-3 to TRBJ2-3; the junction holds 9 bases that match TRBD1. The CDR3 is CASSLSGQGTDTQYF. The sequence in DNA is TGTGCCAGCAGCTTAAGCGGACAGGGGACAGATACGCAGTATTTT.